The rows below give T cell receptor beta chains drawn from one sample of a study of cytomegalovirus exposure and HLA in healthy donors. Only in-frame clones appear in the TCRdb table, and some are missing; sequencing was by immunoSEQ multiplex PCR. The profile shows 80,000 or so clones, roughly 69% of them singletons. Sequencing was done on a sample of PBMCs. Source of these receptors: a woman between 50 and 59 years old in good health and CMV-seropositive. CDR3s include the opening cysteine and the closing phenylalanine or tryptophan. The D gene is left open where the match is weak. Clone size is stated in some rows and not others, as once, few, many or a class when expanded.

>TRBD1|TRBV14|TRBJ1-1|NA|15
TGTGCCAGCAGCCGCAAAAACAGGGGAGGTACTGAAGCTTTCTTT
CASSRKNRGGTEAFF
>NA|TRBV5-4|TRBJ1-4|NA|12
TGTGCCAGCAGCTATGACAGTGAAAAACTGTTTTTT
CASSYDSEKLFF
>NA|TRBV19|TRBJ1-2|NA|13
TGTGCCAGTAGTACCCGGGAGCCTAGAGGCTACACCTTT
CASSTREPRGYTF
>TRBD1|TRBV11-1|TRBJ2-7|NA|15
TGTGCCAGCAGCTTAGATGGACAGGGTACCTACGAGCAGTACTTC
CASSLDGQGTYEQYF
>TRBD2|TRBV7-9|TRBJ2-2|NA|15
TGTGCCAGCCAAGCTTCCTGGACTAGCGCCGGGGAGCTGTTTTTT
CASQASWTSAGELFF
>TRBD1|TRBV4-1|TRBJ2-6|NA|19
TGCGCCAGCAGCCAAGCCCGGACAGGGGAAAAGGGTGGGGCCAACGTCCTGACTTTC
CASSQARTGEKGGANVLTF
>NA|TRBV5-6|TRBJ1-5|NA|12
TGTGCCAGCAGCTTACAGAATCAGCCCCAGCATTTT
CASSLQNQPQHF
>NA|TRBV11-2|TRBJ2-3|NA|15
TGTGCCAGCAGCTTAGTTGAGCGGACGACAGATACGCAGTATTTT
CASSLVERTTDTQYF
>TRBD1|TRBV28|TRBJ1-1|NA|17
TGTGCCAGCAGGGACAGGGGTAACGGACCTGGGGACACTGAAGCTTTCTTT
CASRDRGNGPGDTEAFF
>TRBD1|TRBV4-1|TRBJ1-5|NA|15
TGCGCCAGCAGCCACGCCGGGACAGGTAATCAGCCCCAGCATTTT
CASSHAGTGNQPQHF
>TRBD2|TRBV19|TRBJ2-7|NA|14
TGTGCCAGTAGTAGGGTCGGGGGGTTCTACGAGCAGTACTTC
CASSRVGGFYEQYF
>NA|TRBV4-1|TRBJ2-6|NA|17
TGCGCCAGCAGCCAAGCCCGAGGGTTGCTTGGGGCCAACGTCCTGACTTTC
CASSQARGLLGANVLTF
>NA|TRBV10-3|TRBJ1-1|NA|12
TGTGCCATCAGGGGCCCGAACACTGAAGCTTTCTTT
CAIRGPNTEAFF
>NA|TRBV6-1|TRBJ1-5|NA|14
TGTGCCAGCAGTGATAAGCCGCAGCCGGGGTCCCAGCATTTT
CASSDKPQPGSQHF
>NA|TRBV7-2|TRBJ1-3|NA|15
TGTGCCAGCAGCTTTCAGACAGACCCTGGAAACACCATATATTTT
CASSFQTDPGNTIYF
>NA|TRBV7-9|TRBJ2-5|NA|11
TGTTCCATACAGGGTCAAGAGACCCAGTACTTC
CSIQGQETQYF
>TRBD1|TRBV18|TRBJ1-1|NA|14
TGTGCCAGCTCACAACAGGGGATGGAGACTGAAGCTTTCTTT
CASSQQGMETEAFF
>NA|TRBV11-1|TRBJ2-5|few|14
TGTGCCAGCAGCTTAGGGGGAGGTTCAGAGACCCAGTACTTC
CASSLGGGSETQYF
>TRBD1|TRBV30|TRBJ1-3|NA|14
TGTGCCTGGGGGACAGGGAGTCCTGGAAACACCATATATTTT
CAWGTGSPGNTIYF
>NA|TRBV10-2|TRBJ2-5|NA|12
TGCGCCAGCAGAACCAGGGCAGAGACCCAGTACTTC
CASRTRAETQYF
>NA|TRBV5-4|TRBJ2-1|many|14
TGTGCCAGCAGCCAGGACAGTGGGGGCAATGAGCAGTTCTTC
CASSQDSGGNEQFF
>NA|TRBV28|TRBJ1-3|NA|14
TGTGCCAGCTCTAGGGAGGGACGTGGAAACACCATATATTTT
CASSREGRGNTIYF
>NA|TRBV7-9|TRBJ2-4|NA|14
TGTGCCAGCAGCTTAGGGAGGCAGATAAACATTCAGTACTTC
CASSLGRQINIQYF
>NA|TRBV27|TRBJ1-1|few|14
TGTGCCAGCAGTTTATGGGGGCCGAACACTGAAGCTTTCTTT
CASSLWGPNTEAFF
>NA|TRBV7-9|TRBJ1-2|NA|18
TGTTCCAGCAGCTTATTTGGGTCGAGGAGGTCTTTCCTGTTTGGCTACACCTTC
CSSSLFGSRRSFLFGYTF
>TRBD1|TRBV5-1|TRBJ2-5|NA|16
TGCGCCAGCAGCGCCAGCCTTTCAGGGGGCGGGGAGACCCAGTACTTC
CASSASLSGGGETQYF
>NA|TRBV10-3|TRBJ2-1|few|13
TGTGCCATCAAGGACATTACCTACAATGAGCAGTTCTTC
CAIKDITYNEQFF